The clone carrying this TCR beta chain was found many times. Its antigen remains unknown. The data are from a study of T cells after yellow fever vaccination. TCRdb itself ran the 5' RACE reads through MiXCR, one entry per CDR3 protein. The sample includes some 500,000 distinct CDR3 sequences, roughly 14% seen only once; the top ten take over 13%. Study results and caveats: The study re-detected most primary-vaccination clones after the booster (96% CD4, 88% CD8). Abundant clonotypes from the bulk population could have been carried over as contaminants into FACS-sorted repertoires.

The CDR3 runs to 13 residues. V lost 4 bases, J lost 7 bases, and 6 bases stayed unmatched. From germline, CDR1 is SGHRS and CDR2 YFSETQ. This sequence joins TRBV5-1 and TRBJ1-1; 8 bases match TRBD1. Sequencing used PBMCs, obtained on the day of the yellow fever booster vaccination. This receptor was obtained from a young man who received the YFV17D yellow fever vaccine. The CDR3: CASSGQGLGEAFF. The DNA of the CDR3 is TGCGCCAGCAGCGGACAGGGATTAGGTGAAGCTTTCTTT.